The 8 T cell receptor beta chains given below trace back to one sample, sequenced in a study of cytomegalovirus exposure and HLA in healthy donors. Some clones are missing from TCRdb's copy, which holds only in-frame ones; the method was immunoSEQ multiplex PCR. This sample yields around 190,000 clones, of which about 81% are seen a single time; 0.95% to 1.5% belongs to the top ten. What was sequenced was PBMCs. Receptor source: a young woman in good health and CMV-seronegative.

This rearrangement joins TRBV2 to TRBJ1-1; D perhaps matches TRBD1 (6 bases). The V and J ends lost 5 bases and 4 bases respectively, with 8 bases between them. This CDR3 has 12 amino acids. Germline V gene lookup returns CDR1 SNHLY and CDR2 FYNNEI. The CDR3 DNA follows: TGTGCCAGCAGTCCAGGGGTCACTGAAGCTTTCTTT. Translating gives CASSPGVTEAFF.

This clone appeared a few times. The chain couples TRBV6-4 to TRBJ2-7, with D perhaps TRBD1 (5 bases). The CDR3 spans 15 residues. Germline V gene sequence: CDR1 MRHNA, CDR2 SNTAGT. The germline V and J ends were trimmed by 4 bases and 1 base, with 14 bases remaining between them. The CDR3 DNA sequence: TGTGCCAGCAGTGCGGAGCAGGGTACATCCTACGAGCAGTACTTC. Amino acid sequence: CASSAEQGTSYEQYF.

The chain has TRBV28 and TRBJ1-1; D remains ambiguous. Germline CDR1 reads MDHEN; CDR2 reads SYDVKM. Trimming took off 8 bases at V and 1 base at J, with 14 bases between the two ends. There are 14 residues in the CDR3. The CDR3 nucleotides read TGTGCCAGCCTTACCCCATCGAGGAACACTGAAGCTTTCTTT. Translation: CASLTPSRNTEAFF.

The chain combines TRBV7-3 with TRBJ1-2; 9 nucleotides align to TRBD1. V gave up 2 bases and J gave up 4 bases; unmatched junction bases: 5. The CDR3 sequence is 15 residues long. Germline assignment: CDR1 SGHTA and CDR2 FQGTGA. As DNA, the CDR3 is TGTGCCAGCAGCTTAGAAGGACAGGGGAGCTATGGCTACACCTTC. Encoded protein: CASSLEGQGSYGYTF.

This chain connects TRBV2 to TRBJ1-5; weak D call: TRBD1 (6 bases). CDR1 SNHLY and CDR2 FYNNEI come from the germline V gene. The CDR3 loop spans 14 amino acids. Trimming cost V 8 bases and J 6 bases, with 17 bases left between them. The CDR3 coding sequence is TGTGCCAGCCGGGCAGGGGCAGGTTCTCAGCCCCAGCATTTT. Protein product: CASRAGAGSQPQHF.

The V gene is TRBV5-5, the J gene TRBJ2-3; D is unresolved. CDR3 size: 15 residues. Trimming removed 1 base from V and 2 bases from J, with 11 bases in between. Germline CDR1 is SGHKS and CDR2 is YYEKEE (reference sequence). The CDR3 is CASSLLAQLTDTQYF. The DNA for the CDR3 is TGTGCCAGCAGCTTGTTAGCACAACTCACAGATACGCAGTATTTT.

V usage is TRBV18 and J usage is TRBJ1-5, with TRBD1 matching over 8 bases. Per the germline V gene, CDR1 is KGHSH and CDR2 is LQKENI. This CDR3 has 15 amino acids. Losses at the gene ends were 3 bases for V and 4 bases for J; bases not matched to a gene: 5. CDR3 nucleotide sequence: TGTGCCAGCTCACCTACGAGACAGGGGAATCAGCCCCAGCATTTT. Protein: CASSPTRQGNQPQHF.

This clone was observed a few times. V is TRBV18 and J is TRBJ2-7; D is perhaps TRBD2 (6 bases). Germline V CDR1 and CDR2: KGHSH, LQKENI. CDR3 length: 14 residues. V was pared by 1 base and J by 6 bases, with 13 bases between. CDR3 amino acids: CASSPLPQGGEQYF. The CDR3 region has the DNA TGTGCCAGCTCACCACTTCCCCAGGGAGGCGAGCAGTACTTC.